The 9 T cell receptor beta chains presented below share a single source sample, sequenced in a study of neoadjuvant nivolumab and ipilimumab in lung cancer. The protocol was immunoSEQ multiplex PCR, while the TCRdb copy is restricted to in-frame clones and leaves out a portion. This table has 40,000 to 60,000 clones, more than 85% appearing once. Material: blood, obtained before neoadjuvant nivolumab, alone or with ipilimumab. The receptors here all came from an adult with non-small cell lung cancer. Some clones in this sample may be carry-over from other donors' samples.

V usage is TRBV5-6 and J usage is TRBJ2-3, with unresolved D. Trimming took 0 bases from V and 1 from J, leaving 12 bases between them. There are 16 residues in the CDR3. Germline V lookup: CDR1 SGHDT, CDR2 YYEEEE. Here the CDR3 DNA reads TGTGCCAGCAGCTTGGTACAGCCAGGTGGCACAGATACGCAGTATTTT. Encoded protein: CASSLVQPGGTDTQYF. Full variable domain (rest looked up from reference TRBV5-6 and TRBJ2-3): DAGVTQSPTHLIKTRGQQVTLRCSPKSGHDTVSWYQQALGQGPQFIFQYYEEEERQRGNFPDRFSGHQFPNYSSELNVNALLLGDSALYLCASSLVQPGGTDTQYFGPGTRLTVL.

This chain uses TRBV19 with TRBJ1-2; no reliable D call. Germline CDR1 reads LNHDA; CDR2 reads SQIVND (reference sequence). Trimming removed 7 bases at V and 7 bases at J, with 13 bases between. The CDR3 runs 12 residues. CDR3 loop: CASNQYTSGYTF. The DNA for the CDR3 is TGTGCCAGTAATCAGTATACCAGTGGCTACACCTTC.

The chain joins TRBV7-6 to TRBJ2-1; D is possibly TRBD1 (6 bases). CDR1 and CDR2 from the germline V gene are SGHVS and FNYEAQ. The CDR3 length is 16 residues. The ends were cut back, 2 bases at V and 3 bases at J, with 14 bases in the middle. CDR3 residues: CASSLRRQGRYNEQFF. The CDR3 DNA reads TGTGCCAGCAGCTTAAGAAGGCAGGGGCGCTACAATGAGCAGTTCTTC. The whole variable domain, remainder taken from reference TRBV7-6 and TRBJ2-1, is GAGVSQSPRYKVTKRGQDVALRCDPISGHVSLYWYRQALGQGPEFLTYFNYEAQQDKSGLPNDRFSAERPEGSISTLTIQRTEQRDSAMYRCASSLRRQGRYNEQFFGPGTRLTVL.

The chain recombines TRBV18 with TRBJ2-7, with 10 bases matching TRBD1. Germline assignment: CDR1 KGHSH and CDR2 LQKENI. Germline trimming cut 8 bases from V and 5 bases from J; bases unmatched to any gene: 9. The length of the CDR3 is 14 residues. The CDR3 sequence is CASRSGTGDDEQYF. In DNA, the CDR3 is TGTGCCAGCAGGTCCGGGACAGGGGACGACGAGCAGTACTTC.

CDR3 in amino acids: CASSLGQGAGEAFF. Written as DNA, the CDR3 is TGTGCCAGCAGCCTGGGACAGGGGGCAGGTGAAGCTTTCTTT. This chain links TRBV7-3 with TRBJ1-1; 12 nucleotides line up with TRBD1. Germline-derived CDR1 and CDR2 are SGHTA and FQGTGA. This CDR3 contains 14 residues. The ends lost 5 bases at V and 7 bases at J; junction bases unmatched: 5.

This clone was seen a handful of times. The rearrangement uses TRBV9 and TRBJ2-7; the D is unclear. This CDR3 region has 15 residues. V lost 0 bases and J lost 2, with 12 bases in between. The germline V gene encodes CDR1 SGDLS and CDR2 YYNGEE. CDR3 nucleotides: TGTGCCAGCAGCGTAGGAGGTTTTGATACCTACGAGCAGTACTTC. Protein sequence: CASSVGGFDTYEQYF.

This chain links TRBV7-8 with TRBJ2-3, with TRBD1 as a possible D gene (6 bases). The CDR3 extends over 16 amino acids. Germline V lookup: CDR1 SGHVS, CDR2 FQNEAQ. V lost 5 bases to trimming and J lost 2 bases, with 17 bases between them. CDR3 nucleotides: TGTGCCAGCAGCCTCCGGGACAAAGGATACACAGATACGCAGTATTTT. Residues: CASSLRDKGYTDTQYF.

This chain uses TRBV5-6 with TRBJ2-2; D gene ambiguous. The germline CDR1 and CDR2 sequences are SGHDT and YYEEEE. Trimming left V 4 bases short and J 7 bases short, with 14 bases between. CDR3 length: 14 amino acids. The CDR3 sequence is CASSKSAGYGELFF. The CDR3 coding sequence is TGTGCCAGCAGCAAATCGGCAGGTTACGGGGAGCTGTTTTTT.

The chain recombines TRBV5-4 with TRBJ1-1, with 8 bases fitting TRBD1. The length of the CDR3 is 14 residues. CDR1 and CDR2 (germline): SGHNT, YYREEE (reference sequence). The trim removed 3 bases at V and 1 base at J, leaving 2 bases unmatched. Here the CDR3 DNA reads TGTGCCAGCAGCTGGGGACAGGCGAACACTGAAGCTTTCTTT. This sequence encodes CASSWGQANTEAFF.